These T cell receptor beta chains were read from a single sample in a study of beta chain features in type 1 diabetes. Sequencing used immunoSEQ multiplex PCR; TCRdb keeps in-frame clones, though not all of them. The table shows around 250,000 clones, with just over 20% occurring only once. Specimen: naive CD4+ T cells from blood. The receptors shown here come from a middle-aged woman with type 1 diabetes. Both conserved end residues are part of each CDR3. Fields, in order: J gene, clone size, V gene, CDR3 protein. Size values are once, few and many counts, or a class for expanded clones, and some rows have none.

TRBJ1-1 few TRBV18 CASSADRNTEAFF
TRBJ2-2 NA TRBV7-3 CASSLNLAGETGELFF
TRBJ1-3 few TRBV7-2 CASTRTGAIGNTIYF
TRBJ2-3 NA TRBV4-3 CASSQDLDSTLTDTQYF
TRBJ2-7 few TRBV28 CASSTSREFVSYEQYF
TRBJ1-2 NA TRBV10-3 CAISPGDYGYTF
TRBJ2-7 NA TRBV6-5 CASSYLDREYEQYF
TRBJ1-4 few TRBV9 CASSPVRDRDEKLFF
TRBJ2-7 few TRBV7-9 CASSLGLAGGEQYF
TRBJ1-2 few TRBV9 CASSVDSNYGYTF
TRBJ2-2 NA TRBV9 CASRGPTGELFF
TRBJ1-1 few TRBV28 CASSQPPLGGTEAFF
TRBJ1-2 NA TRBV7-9 CASSLWGETGYTF
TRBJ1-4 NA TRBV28 CASSLTGTNEKLFF
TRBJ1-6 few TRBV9 CASSVDPVNSPLHF
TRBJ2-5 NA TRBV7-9 CASSLTGAETQYF
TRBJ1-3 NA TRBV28 CASSSPGTGGSTIYF
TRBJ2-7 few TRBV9 CASSVGTGMYEQYF
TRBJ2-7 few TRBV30 CAWRGAGIYEQYF
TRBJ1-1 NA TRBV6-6 CASSAGQGTGTEAFF
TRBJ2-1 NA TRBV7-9 CASSRAPTSYNEQFF
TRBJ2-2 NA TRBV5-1 CASSLEGVGNTGELFF
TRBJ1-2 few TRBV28 CASSSLRGYTF
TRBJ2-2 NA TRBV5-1 CASSFDRDAGELFF
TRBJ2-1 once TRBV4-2 CASSQDQGLNIVNEQFF
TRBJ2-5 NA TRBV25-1 CASSIGETQYF
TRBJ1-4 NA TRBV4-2 CASSQDSSRKLFF
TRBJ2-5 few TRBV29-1 CSVALLPETQYF
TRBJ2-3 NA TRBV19 CASSIESLASTDTQYF
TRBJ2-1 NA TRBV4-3 CASSPGGSYNEQFF
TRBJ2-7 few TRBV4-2 CASSQGGESSYEQYF
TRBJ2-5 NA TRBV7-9 CASSLLAVYGQETQYF
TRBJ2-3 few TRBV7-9 CASRLAQGTDTQYF
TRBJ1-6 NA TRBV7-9 CASSPGQQNSPLHF
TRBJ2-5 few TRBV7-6 CASSLMAGGRETQYF
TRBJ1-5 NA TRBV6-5 CASSPTGGYQPQHF
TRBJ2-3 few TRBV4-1 CASSLGTLITDTQYF
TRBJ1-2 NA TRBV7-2 CASSPSWYPYF
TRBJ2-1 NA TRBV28 CASSSAGQGNNEQFF
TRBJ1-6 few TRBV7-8 CASSSRTGERSPLHF
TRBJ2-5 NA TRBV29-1 CSVADRVRGETQYF
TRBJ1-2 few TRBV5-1 CASSLNPLGGTYTF
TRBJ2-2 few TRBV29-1 CSAETGGASGELFF
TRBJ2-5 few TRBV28 CASSPGSWEETQYF
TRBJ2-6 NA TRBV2 CASGTANSGANVLTF
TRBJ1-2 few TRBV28 CASSPGTGGRYGYTF
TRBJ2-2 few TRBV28 CASSLPQRGAVGELFF
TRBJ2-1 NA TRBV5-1 CASSALAGAYNEQFF
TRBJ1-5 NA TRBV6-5 CASSYGTGPNQPQHF
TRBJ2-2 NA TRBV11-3 CASSRDTTGTGELFF
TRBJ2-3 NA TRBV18 CASLRTDTQYF
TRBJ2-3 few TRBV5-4 CASSWGTVRVPDTQYF
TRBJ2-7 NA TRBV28 CASSLASSYEQYF
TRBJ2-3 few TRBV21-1 CASSTTSGGASDTQYF